Listed here are 4 T cell receptor beta chains from one sample, sequenced in a study of blood T cell repertoires in COVID-19 (TCRdb year 2020). Libraries came from the immunoSEQ multiplex PCR assay. TCRdb retrieved this table from immuneACCESS and kept in-frame rearrangements only. Not all clones are present; in checked studies, unresolved V genes account for under half, and no reason is known for the remainder. A total of about 260,000 clones appear in this sample, about 87% of them only once. Of the sample, roughly 5% is held by the ten largest clones. Sample: peripheral blood. All receptors come from an older woman with COVID-19, enrolled during active disease.

This chain links TRBV28 with TRBJ2-1; 10 nucleotides agree with TRBD2. Per the germline V gene, CDR1 is MDHEN and CDR2 is SYDVKM. After removal of 5 bases from V and 4 bases from J, the junction contained 5 bases not matched to a gene. This CDR3 is built from 15 residues. In nucleotides, the CDR3 is TGTGCCAGCAGTCTAGCGGGAGCCACATACAATGAGCAGTTCTTC. This translates into CASSLAGATYNEQFF.

This chain connects TRBV7-6 to TRBJ2-2; D might be TRBD2 (7 bases). The CDR3 consists of 18 residues. Germline assignment: CDR1 SGHVS and CDR2 FNYEAQ. Trimming removed 5 bases at V and 0 bases at J, with 19 bases between. The CDR3 DNA reads TGTGCCAGCAGCCCTAGGGGGGCTAGCGGAACGAACACCGGGGAGCTGTTTTTT. Its translation: CASSPRGASGTNTGELFF.

V is TRBV7-6 and J is TRBJ2-7; 8 positions agree with TRBD1. V shed 1 base, J shed 5 bases, and the junction held 7 bases outside the gene matches. Germline CDR1 is SGHVS and CDR2 is FNYEAQ. The CDR3 contains 15 residues. DNA for the CDR3: TGTGCCAGCAGCTTAGGACAGGGGCTCTCTCACGAGCAGTACTTC. It is translated as CASSLGQGLSHEQYF.

This clone was found a few times. The chain joins TRBV3-1 (or the pseudogene TRBV3-2) to TRBJ2-7; 11 bases are shared with TRBD2. The junction had 5 bases not matched to a gene; V was cut back by 1 base and J by 0 bases. The CDR3 spans 17 residues. Per the germline V gene, CDR1 is LGHDT and CDR2 is YNNKEL (reference sequence). CDR3 protein: CASSQGTSGLSSYEQYF. Written as DNA, the CDR3 is TGTGCCAGCAGCCAAGGGACTAGCGGGTTGAGCTCCTACGAGCAGTACTTC.